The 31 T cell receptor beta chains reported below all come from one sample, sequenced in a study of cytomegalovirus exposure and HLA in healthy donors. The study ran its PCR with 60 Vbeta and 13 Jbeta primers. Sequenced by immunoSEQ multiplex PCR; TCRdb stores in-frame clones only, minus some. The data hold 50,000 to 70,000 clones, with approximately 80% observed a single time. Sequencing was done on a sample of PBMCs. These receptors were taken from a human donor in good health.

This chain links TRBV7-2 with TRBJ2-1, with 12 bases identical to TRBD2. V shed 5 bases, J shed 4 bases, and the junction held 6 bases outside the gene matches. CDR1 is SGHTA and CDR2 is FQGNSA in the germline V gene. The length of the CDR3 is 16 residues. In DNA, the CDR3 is TGTGCCAGCAGCCAGACCCTAGCGGGAGGGTACAATGAGCAGTTCTTC. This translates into CASSQTLAGGYNEQFF.

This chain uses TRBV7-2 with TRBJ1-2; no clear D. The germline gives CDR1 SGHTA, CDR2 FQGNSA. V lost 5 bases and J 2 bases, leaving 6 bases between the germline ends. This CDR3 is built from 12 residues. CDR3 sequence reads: CASSLVNYGYTF. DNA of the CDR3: TGTGCCAGCAGCCTCGTAAACTATGGCTACACCTTC.

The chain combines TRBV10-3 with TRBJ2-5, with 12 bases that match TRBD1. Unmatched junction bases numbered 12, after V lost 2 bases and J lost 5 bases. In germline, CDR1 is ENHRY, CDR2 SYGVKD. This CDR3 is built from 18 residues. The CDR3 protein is CAISETAAGQGARETQYF. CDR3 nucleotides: TGTGCCATCAGTGAGACCGCGGCGGGACAGGGGGCGCGGGAGACCCAGTACTTC.

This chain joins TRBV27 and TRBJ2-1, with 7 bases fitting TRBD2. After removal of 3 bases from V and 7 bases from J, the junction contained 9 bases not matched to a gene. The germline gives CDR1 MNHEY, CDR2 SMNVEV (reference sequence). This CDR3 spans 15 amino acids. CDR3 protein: CASSFRAGAFNEQFF. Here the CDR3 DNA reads TGTGCCAGCAGTTTCCGGGCGGGAGCCTTTAATGAGCAGTTCTTC.

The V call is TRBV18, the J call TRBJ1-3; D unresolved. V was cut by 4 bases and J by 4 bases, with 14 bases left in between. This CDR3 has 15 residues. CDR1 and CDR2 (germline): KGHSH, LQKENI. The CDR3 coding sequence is TGTGCCAGCTCACTCCGGGGTGCTCTGGGAAACACCATATATTTT. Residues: CASSLRGALGNTIYF.

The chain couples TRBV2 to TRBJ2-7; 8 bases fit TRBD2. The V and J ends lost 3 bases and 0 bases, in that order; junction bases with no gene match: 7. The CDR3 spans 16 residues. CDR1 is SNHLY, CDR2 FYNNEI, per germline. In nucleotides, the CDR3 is TGTGCCAGCAGTGATCTAGCGGGTACCAGCTCCTACGAGCAGTACTTC. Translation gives CASSDLAGTSSYEQYF.

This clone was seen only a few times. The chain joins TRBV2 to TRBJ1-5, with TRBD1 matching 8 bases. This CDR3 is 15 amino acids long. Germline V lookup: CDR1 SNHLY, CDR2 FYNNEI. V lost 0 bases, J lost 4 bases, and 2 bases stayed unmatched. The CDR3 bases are TGTGCCAGCAGTGAAGCGCGACAGGGGAATCAGCCCCAGCATTTT. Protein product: CASSEARQGNQPQHF.

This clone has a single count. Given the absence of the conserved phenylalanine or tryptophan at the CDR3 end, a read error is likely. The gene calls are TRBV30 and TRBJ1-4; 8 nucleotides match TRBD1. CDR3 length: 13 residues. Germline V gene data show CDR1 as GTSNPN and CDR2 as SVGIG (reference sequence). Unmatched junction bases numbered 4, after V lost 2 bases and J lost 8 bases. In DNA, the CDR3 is TGTGCCTGGAGTATCAGGACAGGGGAAAAACTGTTTCTT. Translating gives CAWSIRTGEKLFL.

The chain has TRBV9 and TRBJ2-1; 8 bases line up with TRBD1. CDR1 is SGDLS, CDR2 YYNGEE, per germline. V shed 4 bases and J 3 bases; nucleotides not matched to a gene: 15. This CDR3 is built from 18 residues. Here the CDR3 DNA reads TGTGCCAGCAGCCCCCGGTCGACGGGGACAGGAGTCTACAATGAGCAGTTCTTC. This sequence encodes CASSPRSTGTGVYNEQFF.

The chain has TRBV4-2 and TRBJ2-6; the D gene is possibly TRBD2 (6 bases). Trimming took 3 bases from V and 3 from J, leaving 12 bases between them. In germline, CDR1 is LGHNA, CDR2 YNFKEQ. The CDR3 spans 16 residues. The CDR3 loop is CASSQDGGDGANVLTF. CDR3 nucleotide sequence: TGTGCCAGCAGCCAGGACGGGGGTGATGGGGCCAACGTCCTGACTTTC.

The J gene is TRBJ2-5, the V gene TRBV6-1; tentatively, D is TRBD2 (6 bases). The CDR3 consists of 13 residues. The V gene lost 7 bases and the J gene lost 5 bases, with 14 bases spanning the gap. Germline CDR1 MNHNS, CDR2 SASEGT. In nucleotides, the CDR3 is TGTGCCAGCAACCCGGGTGGGGGGGAGACCCAGTACTTC. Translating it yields CASNPGGGETQYF.

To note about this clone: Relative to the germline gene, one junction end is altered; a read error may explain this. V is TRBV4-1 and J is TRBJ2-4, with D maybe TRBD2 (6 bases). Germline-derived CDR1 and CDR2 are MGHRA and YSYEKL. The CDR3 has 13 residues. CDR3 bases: TGCGCCAGCAGCCAAGCCCCGGGACTTAAGGCCCTATTC. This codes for CASSQAPGLKALF.

Here the CDR3 reads CASSLSVRGSGANVLTF. In nucleotides, the CDR3 is TGTGCCAGCAGTTTATCGGTCAGGGGATCTGGGGCCAACGTCCTGACTTTC. V gene TRBV27 combines with J gene TRBJ2-6; TRBD1 is a possible D gene (6 bases). Trimming left V 0 bases short and J 1 base short, with 10 bases between. The CDR3 is 17 amino acids. CDR1 is MNHEY and CDR2 is SMNVEV in the germline V gene (reference sequence).

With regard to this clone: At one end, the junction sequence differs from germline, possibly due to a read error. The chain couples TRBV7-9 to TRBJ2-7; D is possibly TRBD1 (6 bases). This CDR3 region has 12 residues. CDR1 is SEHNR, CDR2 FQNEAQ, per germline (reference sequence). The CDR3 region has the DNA TGTTCCAGCAGCCAACAGGGCTACGAGCAGTACTTC. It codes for CSSSQQGYEQYF. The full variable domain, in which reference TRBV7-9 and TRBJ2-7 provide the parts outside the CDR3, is DTGVSQNPRHKITKRGQNVTFRCDPISEHNRLYWYRQTLGQGPEFLTYFQNEAQLEKSRLLSDRFSAERPKGSFSTLEIQRTEQGDSAMYLCSSSQQGYEQYFGPGTRLTVT.

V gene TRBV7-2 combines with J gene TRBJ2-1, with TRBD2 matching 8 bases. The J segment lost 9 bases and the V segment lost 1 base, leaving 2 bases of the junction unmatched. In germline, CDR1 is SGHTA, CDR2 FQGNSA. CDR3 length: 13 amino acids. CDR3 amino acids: CASSLVTSGEQFF. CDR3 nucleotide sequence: TGTGCCAGCAGCTTAGTAACTAGCGGTGAGCAGTTCTTC.

CDR3 in DNA: TGCGCCAGCAGCCAGCTTAGCGGGGGCTCCTACAATGAGCAGTTCTTC. This encodes CASSQLSGGSYNEQFF. The V and J genes are TRBV4-3 and TRBJ2-1; 9 nucleotides line up with TRBD2. CDR1 and CDR2 (germline): LGHNA, YSLEER. The CDR3 runs to 16 residues. With V trimmed by 3 bases and J by 0 bases, 3 bases remained unmatched.

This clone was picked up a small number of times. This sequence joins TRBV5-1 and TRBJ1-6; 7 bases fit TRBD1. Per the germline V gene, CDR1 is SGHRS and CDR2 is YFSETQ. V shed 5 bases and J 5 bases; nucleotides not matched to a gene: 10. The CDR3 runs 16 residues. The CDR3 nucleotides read TGCGCCAGCAGACCTCCCGGTACAGGGGATAATTCACCCCTCCACTTT. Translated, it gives CASRPPGTGDNSPLHF.

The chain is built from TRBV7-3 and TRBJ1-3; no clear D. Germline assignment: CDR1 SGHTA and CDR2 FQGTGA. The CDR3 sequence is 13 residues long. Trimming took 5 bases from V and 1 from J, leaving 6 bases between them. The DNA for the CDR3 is TGTGCCAGCAGCGCGGGGTCTGGAAACACCATATATTTT. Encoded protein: CASSAGSGNTIYF.

CDR3 residues: CASSLRPPGLAGDGDTDTQYF. DNA for the CDR3: TGCGCCAGCAGCTTGCGGCCCCCAGGACTAGCGGGGGATGGAGATACAGATACGCAGTATTTT. The gene calls are TRBV5-1 and TRBJ2-3; 13 nucleotides align to TRBD2. This CDR3 comprises 21 residues. Trimming removed 1 base from V and 3 bases from J; junction bases left unmatched: 17. CDR1 and CDR2 (germline): SGHRS, YFSETQ.

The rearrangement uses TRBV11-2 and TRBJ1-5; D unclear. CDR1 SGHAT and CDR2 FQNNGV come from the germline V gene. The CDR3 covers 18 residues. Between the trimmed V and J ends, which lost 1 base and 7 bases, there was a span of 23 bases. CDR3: CASSLGGRGSMYDQPQHF. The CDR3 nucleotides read TGTGCCAGCAGCTTAGGGGGTCGTGGGAGTATGTATGACCAGCCCCAGCATTTT.

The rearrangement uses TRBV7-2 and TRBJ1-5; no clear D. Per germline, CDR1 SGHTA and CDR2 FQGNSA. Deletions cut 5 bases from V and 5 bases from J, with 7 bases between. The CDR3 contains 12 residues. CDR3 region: CASSPPYQPQHF. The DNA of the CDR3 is TGTGCCAGCAGCCCCCCGTATCAGCCCCAGCATTTT.

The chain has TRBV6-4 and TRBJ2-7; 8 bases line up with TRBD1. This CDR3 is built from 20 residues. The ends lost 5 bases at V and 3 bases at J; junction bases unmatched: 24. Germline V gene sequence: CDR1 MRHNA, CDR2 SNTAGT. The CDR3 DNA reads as TGTGCCAGCAGTTTTTCGATCACTCCCCACAAACAGGGGGGAAACTACGAGCAGTACTTC. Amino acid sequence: CASSFSITPHKQGGNYEQYF.

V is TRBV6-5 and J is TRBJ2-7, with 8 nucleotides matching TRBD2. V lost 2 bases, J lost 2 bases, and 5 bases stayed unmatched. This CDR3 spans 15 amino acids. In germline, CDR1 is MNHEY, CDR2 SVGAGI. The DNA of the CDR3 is TGTGCCAGCAGTTACGGGGCGGGGGGACCCTACGAGCAGTACTTC. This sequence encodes CASSYGAGGPYEQYF.

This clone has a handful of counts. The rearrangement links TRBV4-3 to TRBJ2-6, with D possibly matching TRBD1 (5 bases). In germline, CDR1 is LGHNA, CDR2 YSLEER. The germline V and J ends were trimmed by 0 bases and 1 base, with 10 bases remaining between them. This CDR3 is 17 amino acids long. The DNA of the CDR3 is TGCGCCAGCAGCCAAGACTATTCAGGGTCTGGGGCCAACGTCCTGACTTTC. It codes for CASSQDYSGSGANVLTF.

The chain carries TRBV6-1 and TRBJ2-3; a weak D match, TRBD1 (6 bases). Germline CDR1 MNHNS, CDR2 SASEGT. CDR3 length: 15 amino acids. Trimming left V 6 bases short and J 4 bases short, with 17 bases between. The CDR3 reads CASRDPGQIADTQYF. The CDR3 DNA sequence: TGTGCCAGCAGGGACCCTGGACAGATAGCAGATACGCAGTATTTT.

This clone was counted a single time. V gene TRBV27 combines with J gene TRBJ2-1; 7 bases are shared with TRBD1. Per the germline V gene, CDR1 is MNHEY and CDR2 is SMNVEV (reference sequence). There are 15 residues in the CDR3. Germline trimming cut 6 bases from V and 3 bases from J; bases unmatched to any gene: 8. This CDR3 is CASRRDRVLYNEQFF. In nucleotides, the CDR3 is TGTGCCAGCAGAAGAGACAGGGTGCTCTACAATGAGCAGTTCTTC.

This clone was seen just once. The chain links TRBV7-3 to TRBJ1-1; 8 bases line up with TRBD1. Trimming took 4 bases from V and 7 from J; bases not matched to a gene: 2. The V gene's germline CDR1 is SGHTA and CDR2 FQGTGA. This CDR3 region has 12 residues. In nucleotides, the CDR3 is TGTGCCAGCAGCTCAGGGGGCGTTGAAGCTTTCTTT. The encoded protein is CASSSGGVEAFF. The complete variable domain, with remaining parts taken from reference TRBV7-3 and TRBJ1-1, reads GAGVSQTPSNKVTEKGKYVELRCDPISGHTALYWYRQSLGQGPEFLIYFQGTGAADDSGLPNDRFFAVRPEGSVSTLKIQRTERGDSAVYLCASSSGGVEAFFGQGTRLTVV.

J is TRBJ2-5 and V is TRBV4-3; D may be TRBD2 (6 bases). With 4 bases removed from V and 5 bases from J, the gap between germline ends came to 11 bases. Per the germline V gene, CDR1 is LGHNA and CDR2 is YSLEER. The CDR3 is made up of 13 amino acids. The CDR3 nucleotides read TGCGCCAGCAGCCCCGTGGCGGGGGAGACCCAGTACTTC. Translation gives CASSPVAGETQYF.

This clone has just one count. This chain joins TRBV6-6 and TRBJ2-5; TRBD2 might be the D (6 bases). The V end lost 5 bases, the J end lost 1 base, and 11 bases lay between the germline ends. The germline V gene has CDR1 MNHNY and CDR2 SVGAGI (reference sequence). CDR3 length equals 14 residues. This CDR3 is CASSPREVQETQYF. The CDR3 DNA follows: TGTGCCAGCAGTCCGCGGGAAGTCCAAGAGACCCAGTACTTC.

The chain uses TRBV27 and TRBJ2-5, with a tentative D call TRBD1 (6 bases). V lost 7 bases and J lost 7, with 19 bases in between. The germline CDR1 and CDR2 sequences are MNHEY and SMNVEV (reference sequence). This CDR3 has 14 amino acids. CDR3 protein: CASIQGMASGTQYF. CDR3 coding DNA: TGTGCCAGCATTCAGGGGATGGCCTCGGGGACCCAGTACTTC.

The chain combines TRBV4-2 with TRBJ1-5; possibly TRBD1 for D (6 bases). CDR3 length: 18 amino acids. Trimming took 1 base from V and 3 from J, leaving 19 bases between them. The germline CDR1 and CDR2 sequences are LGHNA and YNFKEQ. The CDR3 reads CASSQVPSGKGDNQPQHF. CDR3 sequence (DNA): TGTGCCAGCAGCCAAGTTCCGTCGGGTAAGGGGGACAATCAGCCCCAGCATTTT.